The rows below give T cell receptor beta chains drawn from one sample of a study of regulatory T cells. Clones were sequenced by immunoSEQ multiplex PCR, and TCRdb holds only the in-frame ones, with some missing. The data show about 32,000 clones, 89% seen once. The material sequenced was conventional CD4+ T cells sorted from blood. The receptors come from a person aged 18 to 30 with CD3G deficiency. The CDR3 runs from the conserved cysteine through the conserved F or W. Fields, in order: D gene, J gene, clone size, V gene, CDR3 protein, CDR3 DNA. The D gene is left open where the match is weak. The listing skips clone size in some rows; elsewhere it reads once, few, many or a size class.

>.|TRBJ2-7|.|TRBV7-2
CASSLARGYEQYF
TGTGCCAGCAGCTTAGCGAGGGGCTACGAGCAGTACTTC
>.|TRBJ1-2|.|TRBV6-6
CASRTNTGGYTF
TGTGCCAGCAGGACCAACACGGGTGGCTACACCTTC
>.|TRBJ2-3|.|TRBV6-1
CASSSPGRNTDTQYF
TGTGCCAGCAGTTCCCCGGGACGGAACACAGATACGCAGTATTTT
>.|TRBJ2-2|once|TRBV7-6
CASSLALREATGELFF
TGTGCCAGCAGCTTAGCGCTCAGGGAAGCTACCGGGGAGCTGTTTTTT
>TRBD1|TRBJ1-2|.|TRBV7-9
CASSSSGTGAIYGYTF
TGTGCCAGCAGCTCCTCCGGGACAGGGGCGATATATGGCTACACCTTC
>TRBD2|TRBJ2-1|.|TRBV28
CASSLWTSGGEQFF
TGTGCCAGCAGTTTATGGACTAGCGGGGGTGAGCAGTTCTTC
>TRBD2|TRBJ2-3|once|TRBV5-1
CASSDGTSGGTDTQYF
TGCGCCAGCAGCGATGGGACTAGCGGGGGCACAGATACGCAGTATTTT
>.|TRBJ2-2|.|TRBV5-1
CASRGQANGELFF
TGCGCCAGCCGGGGTCAGGCAAACGGGGAGCTGTTTTTT
>.|TRBJ2-7|.|TRBV10-3
CAISERGYEQYF
TGTGCCATCAGTGAGAGAGGTTACGAGCAGTACTTC
>TRBD1|TRBJ1-2|.|TRBV6-1
CASRDRGRSGYTF
TGTGCCAGCAGGGACAGGGGGCGAAGTGGCTACACCTTC
>TRBD1|TRBJ1-1|once|TRBV7-3
CASSSMDRAEAFF
TGTGCCAGCAGCTCGATGGACAGGGCTGAAGCTTTCTTT
>.|TRBJ2-1|.|TRBV11-2
CASSLRQLPGNEQFF
TGTGCCAGCAGCTTAAGACAGCTACCGGGAAATGAGCAGTTCTTC
>TRBD1|TRBJ2-2|.|TRBV28
CATGQGSTGELFF
TGTGCCACAGGACAGGGAAGCACCGGGGAGCTGTTTTTT
>.|TRBJ2-7|.|TRBV5-1
CASSLDAGRYEQYF
TGCGCCAGCAGCTTGGATGCAGGGAGGTACGAGCAGTACTTC
>TRBD2|TRBJ2-7|.|TRBV7-9
CASSQGGGSYEQYF
TGTGCCAGCAGCCAAGGCGGGGGGTCCTACGAGCAGTACTTC
>.|TRBJ2-3|.|TRBV28
CASSPWGRRVSDTQYF
TGTGCCAGCAGCCCCTGGGGCCGCAGGGTATCAGATACGCAGTATTTT
>.|TRBJ2-3|.|TRBV5-1
CASSLVGGNSDTQYF
TGCGCCAGCAGCTTGGTTGGCGGGAATTCAGATACGCAGTATTTT
>.|TRBJ2-2|.|TRBV30
CAWRLGAGELFF
TGTGCCTGGAGGCTTGGGGCCGGGGAGCTGTTTTTT